This entry concerns a single T cell receptor beta chain. Deletions cut 6 bases from V and 0 bases from J, with 16 bases between. The CDR3 spans 15 residues. CDR1 and CDR2 from the germline V gene are SQVTM and ANQGSEA. The data derive from a study of blood T cell repertoires in COVID-19. Authors' data handling: The assay estimated nucleated cells by amplifying reference gene primers. Sequencing used immunoSEQ multiplex PCR; TCRdb keeps in-frame clones, though not all of them. That table furnishes V, J and clone size, whereas the DNA furnished D and trimming. The repertoire holds roughly 160,000 clones, with 88% as singletons.

This sequence originates from a man aged 45-60 years who had recovered from COVID-19. The gene calls are TRBV29-1 and TRBJ2-3, with D maybe TRBD1 (7 bases). Sequences were obtained from peripheral blood. The CDR3 loop is CSVHQGGTSTDTQYF. The DNA of the CDR3 is TGCAGCGTCCATCAGGGGGGAACTAGCACAGATACGCAGTATTTT.